These 13 T cell receptor beta chains share one sample of origin, sequenced in a study of tumor-infiltrating lymphocytes in primary liver carcinoma. The authors made TCR beta cDNA from approximately 490 ng total RNA with a constant-region primer. Each TCR beta library was derived from three nested multiplex PCR rounds that employed slightly modified ARM-PCR. The opening two PCR rounds, about 11 cycles each, paired TRBV1-TRBV30 forward primers with a C-beta reverse primer. One entry per CDR3 protein results from TCRdb running MiXCR on the multiplex PCR reads. The repertoire holds 47,000 or so distinct CDR3 sequences, roughly 77% seen once, with about a quarter in the top ten. From unsorted bulk tissue weighing roughly 17-31 mg, DNA and RNA were co-extracted. The sequenced sample consisted of liver tumor tissue from sampling region 3. The subset here: tumor region T3, left-lateral pole. The receptors stem from a man aged 40-49 years with primary liver carcinoma and hepatitis B virus infection.

As concerns this clonotype: One junction end does not reproduce the germline sequence, and a read error may be involved. The chain recombines TRBV6-1 with TRBJ1-2; 7 bases line up with TRBD1. This CDR3 has 16 amino acids. Germline CDR1 and CDR2: MNHNS and SASEGT. CDR3 coding DNA: TGTGCCAGCAGTGAAGGGGTGGATACAGGGGATCATGGCTACACCTTT. Protein sequence: CASSEGVDTGDHGYTF.

Note on this clonotype: The CDR3 does not end in the conserved phenylalanine or tryptophan, so this is likely a read error. This chain uses TRBV29-1 with TRBJ2-1; 12 bases agree with TRBD1. This CDR3 region has 14 residues. Germline values: CDR1 SQVTM, CDR2 ANQGSEA. The DNA of the CDR3 is TGCAGCGGATTGCCGGGACAGGGGGCGGATGATCAGTTCATC. Encoded protein: CSGLPGQGADDQFI.

A note on this clonotype: Since no conserved phenylalanine or tryptophan closes the CDR3, a read error is the likely cause. The chain has TRBV12-3 or TRBV12-4 and TRBJ2-1; D perhaps matches TRBD2 (6 bases). The length of the CDR3 is 12 residues. The CDR3 sequence is CSSRDSNSEQFL. The CDR3 coding sequence is TGTTCCAGCAGGGACTCAAACAGTGAGCAGTTCTTA.

As concerns this clonotype: The conserved final phenylalanine or tryptophan is absent from the CDR3, which likely points to a read error. The chain recombines TRBV6-4 with TRBJ2-3; 9 bases are shared with TRBD2. This CDR3 region has 15 residues. Germline CDR1 is MRHNA and CDR2 is SNTAGT. The DNA for the CDR3 is TGTGTCAGCAGTTATCAGGCGGGAGGGCCAGATACGCAGTATCTT. Translating it yields CVSSYQAGGPDTQYL.

The V call is TRBV6-6, the J call TRBJ1-5, with no clear D. This CDR3 has 15 amino acids. Germline lookup yields CDR1 MNHNY and CDR2 SVGAGI (reference sequence). The V gene lost 8 bases and the J gene lost 0 bases, with 14 bases spanning the gap. This CDR3 reads CASRPGMDSNQPQHF. In nucleotides, the CDR3 is TGTGCCAGCCGACCCGGGATGGATAGCAATCAGCCCCAGCATTTT.

At least ten counts were recorded for this clonotype. The chain is built from TRBV28 and TRBJ2-2, with D perhaps matching TRBD1 (5 bases). CDR1 and CDR2 from the germline V gene are MDHEN and SYDVKM. Trimming pared 1 base from V and 7 bases from J, leaving 10 bases between. This CDR3 region has 14 residues. The CDR3 coding sequence is TGTGCCAGCAGTTTATTAGGGGCAGTCGGGGAGCTGTTTTTT. It specifies CASSLLGAVGELFF.

This clonotype occurred a few times. At one boundary the junction diverges from the germline segment, which might be a read error. V gene TRBV4-1 combines with J gene TRBJ2-5, with D possibly being TRBD1 or TRBD2 (6 bases each). CDR1 is MGHRA and CDR2 is YSYEKL in the germline V gene. The CDR3 spans 15 residues. The CDR3 protein is CASSPWDTSGETRYF. DNA of the CDR3: TGCGCCAGCAGCCCTTGGGACACCTCGGGGGAGACCCGGTACTTC.

On this clonotype: A read error may account for a junction end that differs from germline. The CDR3 here is CAISEGEGTGADVLTF. The CDR3 bases are TGTGCCATCAGTGAGGGGGAGGGGACTGGGGCCGACGTCCTTACTTTC. The rearrangement links TRBV10-3 to TRBJ2-6, with 7 nucleotides matching TRBD2. This CDR3 region has 16 residues. Germline V CDR1 and CDR2: ENHRY, SYGVKD.

The J gene is TRBJ2-5, the V gene TRBV6-6, with 12 positions matching TRBD2. CDR3 length: 16 amino acids. J lost 8 bases, V lost 5 bases, and 12 bases had no gene match. The germline CDR1 and CDR2 sequences are MNHNY and SVGAGI (reference sequence). The CDR3 DNA follows: TGTGCCAGCAGTGGCGAGACTAGCGGGAGTTTAGATACCCAGTACTTC. This sequence encodes CASSGETSGSLDTQYF.

A note on this clonotype: A read error may produce the germline difference seen at one junction end. The chain employs TRBV10-3 and TRBJ2-3; D ambiguous. This CDR3 region has 13 residues. The germline CDR1 and CDR2 sequences are ENHRY and SYGVKD. CDR3 nucleotide sequence: TGTGCCATCAGTGTGGGTGAGGAAGATACACAGTATTTT. It translates to CAISVGEEDTQYF.

This clonotype was seen a handful of times. A much larger clone lies one base from this, so it may be a read error. This rearrangement joins TRBV10-3 to TRBJ2-3, with no clear D. Germline CDR1 ENHRY, CDR2 SYGVKD. The CDR3 spans 15 residues. CDR3 protein: CAVSEATSSTDTQYF. Here the CDR3 DNA reads TGTGCCGTCAGTGAGGCTACTTCTAGCACAGATACGCAGTATTTT.

On this clonotype: A read error is likely, as this CDR3 ends without the conserved phenylalanine or tryptophan. DNA for the CDR3: TGTGCCAGCAGTTTAGGTCAGGGAACTGGGGCCTACGTCCTGACTTCC. Protein product: CASSLGQGTGAYVLTS. The chain employs TRBV6-2 or TRBV6-3 and TRBJ2-6; TRBD1 is a possible D gene (5 bases). This CDR3 has 16 amino acids. Germline V lookup: CDR1 MNHEY, CDR2 SVGEGT.

On this clonotype itself: A much bigger clone sits one base away, suggesting this may be a read error. The V and J genes are TRBV28 and TRBJ1-4; D remains ambiguous. The V gene lost 4 bases and the J gene lost 7 bases, with 16 bases spanning the gap. The CDR3 covers 15 residues. Per the germline V gene, CDR1 is MDHEN and CDR2 is SYDVKM. CDR3 sequence reads: CASSSPPGRAEKLFF. CDR3 bases: TGTGCCAGCAGTTCCCCGCCAGGACGGGCTGAAAAACTGTTTTTT.